This T cell receptor (beta chain) was recorded in a study of identical twins. This clonotype was recorded a few times. The antigen is not known. Unique molecular identifiers were present on cDNA, and template switching added a universal primer site. Using its own MiXCR run on the 5' RACE reads, TCRdb lists one record per CDR3 protein. The sample includes 1.5 million to 2 million distinct CDR3 sequences, around a third seen only once; the top ten take less than 0.35%. General study points: Zero-insertion findings could be partly confounded by invariant cells (MAIT and iNKT cells).

The TCR comes from a newborn girl in good health. Sequencing was done on a sample of cord blood.

CDR3 protein: CASSHFPGGEAHTQYF. CDR3 DNA: TGCGCCAGCAGCCATTTCCCAGGGGGAGAAGCTCATACGCAGTATTTT. The V call is TRBV4-1, the J call TRBJ2-3; 7 bases agree with TRBD1. This CDR3 contains 16 residues. Germline CDR1 MGHRA, CDR2 YSYEKL. Losses at the gene ends were 3 bases for V and 7 bases for J; bases not matched to a gene: 13.